The present T cell receptor beta chain was sequenced within a study of regulatory T cells in long-lasting Graves disease. General observations from the study: Persistent patients shared more public clonotypes (2,741) than newly diagnosed patients (over 900).

The time point here: persistent/refractory GD, antithyroid drugs over 5 years with positive TRAb. Construction of the TCR library relied on RNA isolated from PBMCs. In building TCR beta libraries, iRepertoire HTBI primers were used together with Arm-PCR of CDR3 regions. Study processing details: Sample data revealed approximately 60 TRBV and 12 to 15 TRBJ segments. Via MiXCR, TCRdb re-called the multiplex PCR reads, giving one row per CDR3 protein. V and J calls and clone size were set by TCRdb, not the authors. The sample carries about half a million distinct CDR3 sequences, around a fifth recorded once. The junction had 6 bases not matched to a gene; V was cut back by 3 bases and J by 3 bases. The CDR3 totals 16 residues. Germline V gene data show CDR1 as SNHLY and CDR2 as FYNNEI. Turning to this clonotype: What it binds is not known.

The sequence was obtained from a female donor with Graves disease. The V and J genes are TRBV2 and TRBJ2-1; 9 bases line up with TRBD2. This sample comprised peripheral blood mononuclear cells (PBMCs), obtained when the disease was refractory, from a patient treated with antithyroid drugs. For the CDR3, the DNA is TGTGCCAGCAGTGAGCGGTGGACTAGCGACTACAATGAGCAGTTCTTC. Translated: CASSERWTSDYNEQFF.